This T cell receptor (beta chain) was documented in a study of T-cell reconstitution after alpha-beta-depleted transplantation in children. Trimming removed 5 bases at V and 0 bases at J, with 13 bases between. The CDR3 is made up of 14 amino acids. CDR1 and CDR2 from the germline V gene are DFQATT and SNEGSKA (reference sequence). The sample holds many counts of this clonotype. Using unique molecular identifiers, the investigators prepared the TCRbeta library. One entry per CDR3 protein results from TCRdb running MiXCR on the PCR reads. The sample carries 260,000 or so distinct CDR3 sequences, about 12% recorded once.

V usage is TRBV20-1 and J usage is TRBJ1-1; perhaps TRBD1 as D (5 bases). The clonotype was recovered from a human donor who donated a stem cell graft to a child with acute lymphoblastic leukemia. Sequencing used PBMCs from the stem cell graft donor, obtained from the stem cell graft. CDR3 DNA: TGCAGTGCTCCACGACAGCCCATGAACACTGAAGCTTTCTTT. Its protein product is CSAPRQPMNTEAFF.